This paragraph reports one TCR beta chain. This table comes from immunoSEQ multiplex PCR, and its TCRdb copy is limited to in-frame clones, with some not included. The table lists tens of thousands of clones, 60% to 85% of them singletons. These data come from a study of radiotherapy plus CTLA-4 blockade in lung cancer. This TCR was sampled from a human donor with non-small cell lung cancer who had a complete response to radiotherapy plus ipilimumab. Sequenced here: peripheral blood, sampled from a patient treated with radiotherapy plus ipilimumab.

The CDR3 nucleotides are TGTGCCAGCAGCTCGGCCAACGGTGAAAAACTGTTTTTT. Its protein product is CASSSANGEKLFF. This chain links TRBV5-8 with TRBJ1-4; D not certain. Trimming took 3 bases from V and 7 from J, leaving 10 bases between them. Per the germline V gene, CDR1 is SGHTS and CDR2 is YDEGEE. CDR3 length equals 13 residues.